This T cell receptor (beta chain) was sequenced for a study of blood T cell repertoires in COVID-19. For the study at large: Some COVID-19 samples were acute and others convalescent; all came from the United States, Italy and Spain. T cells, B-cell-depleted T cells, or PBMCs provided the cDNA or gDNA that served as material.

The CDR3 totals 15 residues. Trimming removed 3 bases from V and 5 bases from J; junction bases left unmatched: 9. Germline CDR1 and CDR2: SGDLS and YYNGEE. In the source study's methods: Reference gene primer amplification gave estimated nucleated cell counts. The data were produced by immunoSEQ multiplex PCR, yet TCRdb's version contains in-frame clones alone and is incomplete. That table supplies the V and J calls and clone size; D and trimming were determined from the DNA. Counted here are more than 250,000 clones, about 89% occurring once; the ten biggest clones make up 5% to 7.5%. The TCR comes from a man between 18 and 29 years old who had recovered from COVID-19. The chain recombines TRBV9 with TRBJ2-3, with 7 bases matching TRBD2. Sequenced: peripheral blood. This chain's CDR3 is CASSGSSAGVDTQYF. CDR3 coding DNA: TGTGCCAGCAGCGGTTCGTCCGCGGGGGTAGATACGCAGTATTTT.